A single sample gave rise to the 11 T cell receptor beta chains below, sequenced in a study of T cell responses to AZD1222 COVID-19 vaccine. Some clones are missing from TCRdb's copy, which holds only in-frame ones; the method was immunoSEQ multiplex PCR. The sample yields under 150,000 clones, almost 90% seen once. Here the sequenced sample was peripheral blood, taken on day 0 of AZD1222 vaccination. Every receptor here comes from an adult in good health.

This chain joins TRBV6-6 and TRBJ1-1; D is unclear. Looked up from germline, CDR1 is MNHNY and CDR2 is SVGAGI (reference sequence). Deletions cut 5 bases from V and 1 base from J, with 14 bases between. The CDR3 contains 15 residues. This CDR3 is CASSSPRNRNTEAFF. DNA for the CDR3: TGTGCCAGCAGTAGCCCGAGGAACAGGAACACTGAAGCTTTCTTT.

V gene TRBV6-5 combines with J gene TRBJ2-7; possible D gene TRBD2, 6 bases. Germline V gene data show CDR1 as MNHEY and CDR2 as SVGAGI. This CDR3 has 14 residues. V was pared by 2 bases and J by 2 bases, with 10 bases between. The CDR3 DNA is TGTGCCAGCAGTTACCAGGGAGGACCCTACGAGCAGTACTTC. It specifies CASSYQGGPYEQYF.

This chain uses TRBV5-1 with TRBJ1-1, with D maybe TRBD1 (5 bases). Germline-derived CDR1 and CDR2 are SGHRS and YFSETQ. CDR3 length equals 13 residues. Trimming took 3 bases from V and 7 from J, leaving 13 bases between them. This CDR3 is CASSSDSVLEAFF. CDR3 bases: TGCGCCAGCAGCTCTGACAGCGTACTTGAAGCTTTCTTT.

The rearrangement uses TRBV7-3 and TRBJ1-1, with a possible D match to TRBD1 (5 bases). CDR1 is SGHTA, CDR2 FQGTGA, per germline. The ends were cut back, 8 bases at V and 0 bases at J, with 10 bases in the middle. The CDR3 extends over 13 amino acids. The CDR3 DNA sequence: TGTGCCAGCGCTACGGGGGTGAACACTGAAGCTTTCTTT. Translating gives CASATGVNTEAFF.

The genes are TRBV25-1 and TRBJ1-3, with a weak D call TRBD1 (5 bases). Looked up from germline, CDR1 is MGHDK and CDR2 is SYGVNS. The V gene lost 2 bases and the J gene lost 4 bases, with 9 bases spanning the gap. The CDR3 extends over 14 amino acids. Here the CDR3 reads CASSERQGGNTIYF. CDR3 in DNA: TGTGCCAGCAGTGAACGGCAGGGAGGAAACACCATATATTTT. Using reference TRBV25-1 and TRBJ1-3 for the parts outside the CDR3, the full variable domain is EADIYQTPRYLVIGTGKKITLECSQTMGHDKMYWYQQDPGMELHLIHYSYGVNSTEKGDLSSESTVSRIRTEHFPLTLESARPSHTSQYLCASSERQGGNTIYFGEGSWLTVV.

V and J are TRBV27 and TRBJ1-2; TRBD1 might be the D (6 bases). This CDR3 contains 15 residues. Trimming pared 5 bases from V and 5 bases from J, leaving 18 bases between. Germline V lookup: CDR1 MNHEY, CDR2 SMNVEV (reference sequence). The DNA for the CDR3 is TGTGCCAGCAGTCCCCGAGGGGGTATAGGGTATGGCTACACCTTC. Translating it yields CASSPRGGIGYGYTF.

The genes are TRBV30 and TRBJ2-3, with D uncertain. This CDR3 contains 10 residues. Germline CDR1 reads GTSNPN; CDR2 reads SVGIG (reference sequence). CDR3 sequence (DNA): TGTACTATGGGGACAGATACGCAGTATTTT. It yields the protein CTMGTDTQYF.

This sequence joins TRBV24-1 and TRBJ2-2, with TRBD2 as a possible D gene (5 bases). CDR1 is KGHDR and CDR2 is SFDVKD in the germline V gene. Deletions cut 0 bases from V and 7 bases from J, with 8 bases between. The CDR3 extends over 14 amino acids. CDR3 sequence reads: CATSDLRRGGELFF. CDR3 nucleotide sequence: TGTGCCACCAGTGATTTGCGTCGGGGCGGGGAGCTGTTTTTT.

This chain uses TRBV27 with TRBJ2-7; 10 bases align to TRBD2. Looked up from germline, CDR1 is MNHEY and CDR2 is SMNVEV (reference sequence). The ends lost 5 bases at V and 1 base at J; junction bases unmatched: 5. The CDR3 has 15 amino acids. The CDR3 is CASSLAGALSYEQYF. The CDR3, as DNA: TGTGCCAGCAGTCTAGCGGGGGCCCTATCCTACGAGCAGTACTTC.

V is TRBV7-3 and J is TRBJ2-2; the D gene could be TRBD1 or TRBD2 (5 bases each). CDR3 length equals 14 residues. The ends were cut back, 3 bases at V and 5 bases at J, with 10 bases in the middle. Looked up from germline, CDR1 is SGHTA and CDR2 is FQGTGA. The CDR3 here is CASSLGDGTGELFF. The CDR3 coding sequence is TGTGCCAGCAGCTTGGGGGATGGGACCGGGGAGCTGTTTTTT.

This clone has a single count. This chain links TRBV9 with TRBJ2-7; 15 bases map to TRBD2. The CDR3 is 17 residues long. The trim removed 0 bases at V and 1 base at J, leaving 2 bases unmatched. The germline V gene has CDR1 SGDLS and CDR2 YYNGEE. The CDR3 sequence: CASSVAGTSGGSYEQYF. The DNA of the CDR3 is TGTGCCAGCAGCGTAGCTGGGACTAGCGGGGGGTCCTACGAGCAGTACTTC.